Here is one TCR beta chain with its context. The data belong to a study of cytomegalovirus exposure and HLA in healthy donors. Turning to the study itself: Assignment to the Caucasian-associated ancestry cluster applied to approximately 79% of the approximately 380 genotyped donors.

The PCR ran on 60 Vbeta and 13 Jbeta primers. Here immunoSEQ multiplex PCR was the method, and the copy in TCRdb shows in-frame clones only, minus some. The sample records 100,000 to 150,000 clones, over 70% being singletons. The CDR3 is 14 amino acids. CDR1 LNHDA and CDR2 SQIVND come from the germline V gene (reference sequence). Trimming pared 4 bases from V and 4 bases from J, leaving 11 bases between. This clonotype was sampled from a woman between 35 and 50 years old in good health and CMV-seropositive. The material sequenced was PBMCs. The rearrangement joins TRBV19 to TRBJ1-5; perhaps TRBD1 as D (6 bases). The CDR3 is CASSRRTVNQPQHF. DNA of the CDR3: TGTGCCAGTAGTAGAAGGACAGTTAATCAGCCCCAGCATTTT.